These 2 T cell receptor beta chains originate from one sample sequenced in a study of PD-1 blockade in classical Hodgkin lymphoma. All trial patients relapsed after autologous stem cell transplantation. Produced via immunoSEQ multiplex PCR; TCRdb's table is partial and in-frame only. The sample yields tens of thousands of clones, 75% to 85% seen once. The source material was peripheral blood mononuclear cells (PBMCs), sampled at baseline. The receptors derive from a human donor with classical Hodgkin lymphoma.

The chain combines TRBV5-8 with TRBJ1-1, with 7 bases fitting TRBD1. Germline V lookup: CDR1 SGHTS, CDR2 YDEGEE. This CDR3 spans 11 amino acids. V shed 4 bases and J 8 bases; nucleotides not matched to a gene: 2. The CDR3 bases are TGTGCCAGCAGCACGGACAGGGAAGCTTTCTTT. Its protein product is CASSTDREAFF.

The CDR3 protein is CASSGQGGGETQYF. CDR3 bases: TGTGCCAGCAGTGGACAGGGTGGGGGAGAGACCCAGTACTTC. The J gene is TRBJ2-5, the V gene TRBV6-1, with TRBD1 identical over 7 bases. Germline V gene sequence: CDR1 MNHNS, CDR2 SASEGT. With 4 bases clipped from V and 4 bases from J, the junction kept 6 bases outside the gene matches. This CDR3 spans 14 amino acids.